The rows below give T cell receptor beta chains drawn from one sample of a study of human T cells and chemical hapten exposure. MiXCR, applied by TCRdb to the RACE reads, yields one record per CDR3 protein. Of about 360,000 distinct CDR3 sequences listed, roughly 6.9% are singletons. The sequences come from whole blood, collected in connection with sensitization to the hapten diphenylcyclopropenone (DPC). Receptors originate from a young woman with alopecia areata. Some clones in this sample may be carry-over from other donors' samples. The CDR3 runs from the conserved cysteine through the conserved F or W. The D gene is left open where the match is weak. Clone size is not always given. Where it is, it says once, few, many or a class for expanded clones.

D gene,V gene,J gene,clone size,CDR3 DNA,CDR3 protein
NA,TRBV25-1,TRBJ1-1,many,TGTGCCAGCAGTGAAATGGGAGGGTTCACTGAAGCTTTCTTT,CASSEMGGFTEAFF
NA,TRBV6-5,TRBJ2-4,NA,TGTGCCAGCAGTCACAAGGGGGTAGGGGGAAACATTCAGTACTTC,CASSHKGVGGNIQYF
TRBD2,TRBV20-1,TRBJ2-5,NA,TGCAGTGCTCCACTAGCGGGGGGGCTCCAGCCAGAGACCCAGTACTTC,CSAPLAGGLQPETQYF
TRBD2,TRBV3-1,TRBJ2-1,NA,TGTGCCAGCAGCCGTAGCGGGGGGGACAATGAGCAGTTCTTC,CASSRSGGDNEQFF
NA,TRBV29-1,TRBJ2-7,NA,TGCAGCGTTGATACTCAGGGCCCGTTTAGCGAGCAGTACTTC,CSVDTQGPFSEQYF
NA,TRBV28,TRBJ2-7,few,TGTGCCAGCAGTTTGTACACCGGGACGGGTCCCCTCGAGCAGTACTTC,CASSLYTGTGPLEQYF
NA,TRBV12-3/TRBV12-4,TRBJ1-2,many,TGTGCCAGCAGTGGACTGGAGAGCTACACCTTC,CASSGLESYTF
NA,TRBV3-1,TRBJ1-2,few,TGTGCCAGCAGCCAAGATTCAGTCCCGTATGGCTACACCTTC,CASSQDSVPYGYTF
NA,TRBV12-3/TRBV12-4,TRBJ1-5,few,TGTGCCAGCAGTTTAGGGCCGGGTGCACAGCCCCAGCATTTT,CASSLGPGAQPQHF
NA,TRBV7-9,TRBJ2-3,NA,TGTGCCAGCAGCTTAAGGCAGGTCACCACTAGCACAGATACGCAGTATTTT,CASSLRQVTTSTDTQYF
NA,TRBV7-2,TRBJ1-6,few,TGTGCCAGCAGCCCAAGGGACGGTAATTCACCCCTCCACTTT,CASSPRDGNSPLHF
TRBD1,TRBV7-2,TRBJ1-2,few,TGTGCCAGCAGTCCACAGGGGGCGCGGCATGGCTACACCTTC,CASSPQGARHGYTF
NA,TRBV6-2/TRBV6-3,TRBJ2-5,many,TGTGCCAGTGCCGGGACGGGGATCGGAGAGACCCAGTACTTC,CASAGTGIGETQYF
NA,TRBV12-3/TRBV12-4,TRBJ1-5,NA,TGTGCCAGCATTGACAGTAATAGCAATCAGCCCCAGCATTTT,CASIDSNSNQPQHF
NA,TRBV7-8,TRBJ2-1,NA,TGTGCCAGCAGCCAGTGGGGGAGCTCCTACAATGAGCAGTTCTTC,CASSQWGSSYNEQFF
TRBD1,TRBV6-5,TRBJ1-2,NA,TGTGCCAGCAGTTACTTCCCGGGACAGGGGGGAGGCTATGGCTACACCTTC,CASSYFPGQGGGYGYTF
NA,TRBV18,TRBJ2-3,NA,TGTGCCAGCTCACGCAGACCGAGCACAGATACGCAGTATTTT,CASSRRPSTDTQYF
NA,TRBV13,TRBJ1-5,NA,TGTGCCAGCAGTTACGGGGGTCGCAATCAGCCCCAGCATTTT,CASSYGGRNQPQHF
NA,TRBV12-3/TRBV12-4,TRBJ2-7,NA,TGTGCCAGCAGCCCCTGGGGGGACCTCGAGCAGTACTTC,CASSPWGDLEQYF
NA,TRBV6-2/TRBV6-3,TRBJ2-3,many,TGTGCCACCAGATCTTGGAGGGGAAGCACAGATACGCAGTATTTT,CATRSWRGSTDTQYF
TRBD2,TRBV20-1,TRBJ2-7,few,TGCAGTGCCCGGACTAGCGTGTACGAGCAGTACTTC,CSARTSVYEQYF
NA,TRBV28,TRBJ1-2,NA,TGTGCCAGCCGCCGTCAGGGGTTCGACTATGGCTACACCTTC,CASRRQGFDYGYTF
NA,TRBV5-4,TRBJ2-3,NA,TGTGCCAGCAGCTTGGGGCCAGGGGATACGCAGTATTTT,CASSLGPGDTQYF
NA,TRBV7-9,TRBJ1-5,NA,TGTGCCAGCAGCTTAGATACTGTACGTGGGCAGCCCCAGCATTTT,CASSLDTVRGQPQHF
TRBD1,TRBV20-1,TRBJ2-7,many,TGCAGTGCCAGGACAGGAACGTCCTACGAGCAGTACTTC,CSARTGTSYEQYF
NA,TRBV6-5,TRBJ2-1,NA,TGTGCCAGCAGTTACGGGGGGACATACAATGAGCAGTTCTTC,CASSYGGTYNEQFF
NA,TRBV11-2,TRBJ1-1,few,TGTGCCAGCAGCCACCGTGGGCAACAGATACCTGAAGCTTTCTTT,CASSHRGQQIPEAFF
NA,TRBV6-1,TRBJ1-1,many,TGTGCCAGCAGTGTCGGTGACACTGAAGCTTTCTTT,CASSVGDTEAFF
TRBD1,TRBV28,TRBJ1-5,many,TGTGCCAGCAGCCAGACAGGGGAGGATCAGCCCCAGCATTTT,CASSQTGEDQPQHF
NA,TRBV5-1,TRBJ2-5,NA,TGCGCCAGCAGCTTCCTTGGTATAGATTTGGAGACCCAGTACTTC,CASSFLGIDLETQYF
NA,TRBV12-3/TRBV12-4,TRBJ2-1,NA,TGTGCCAGCAGCCGCTTTTTCCAATACGAGCAGTTCTTC,CASSRFFQYEQFF
NA,TRBV27,TRBJ1-2,few,TGTGCCAGCAGTTCAGTCGCGGAAAGGTACTATGGCTACACCTTC,CASSSVAERYYGYTF
TRBD1,TRBV29-1,TRBJ2-7,NA,TGCAGCGTCGCATCGTCCAGGGGGAAAAACGAGCAGTACTTC,CSVASSRGKNEQYF
NA,TRBV28,TRBJ1-1,NA,TGTGCCAGCAGTTTATGGTCAGGGGTTGGGGACACTGAAGCTTTCTTT,CASSLWSGVGDTEAFF
NA,TRBV24-1,TRBJ2-2,NA,TGTGCCACCAGTTCCCCCTTGGAGGCTAGGGAGCTGTTTTTT,CATSSPLEARELFF
TRBD1,TRBV5-6,TRBJ1-1,many,TGTGCCAGCAGTTACGACAGGGGGATAAGGTCGAACACTGAAGCTTTCTTT,CASSYDRGIRSNTEAFF
NA,TRBV7-2,TRBJ2-1,many,TGTGCCAGCAGCTGGTTCGTAGGAGGGGCAGACTCCTACAATGAGCAGTTCTTC,CASSWFVGGADSYNEQFF
NA,TRBV2,TRBJ2-7,few,TGTGCCAGCAGTGCGTTAATGGACGAGCAGTACTTC,CASSALMDEQYF